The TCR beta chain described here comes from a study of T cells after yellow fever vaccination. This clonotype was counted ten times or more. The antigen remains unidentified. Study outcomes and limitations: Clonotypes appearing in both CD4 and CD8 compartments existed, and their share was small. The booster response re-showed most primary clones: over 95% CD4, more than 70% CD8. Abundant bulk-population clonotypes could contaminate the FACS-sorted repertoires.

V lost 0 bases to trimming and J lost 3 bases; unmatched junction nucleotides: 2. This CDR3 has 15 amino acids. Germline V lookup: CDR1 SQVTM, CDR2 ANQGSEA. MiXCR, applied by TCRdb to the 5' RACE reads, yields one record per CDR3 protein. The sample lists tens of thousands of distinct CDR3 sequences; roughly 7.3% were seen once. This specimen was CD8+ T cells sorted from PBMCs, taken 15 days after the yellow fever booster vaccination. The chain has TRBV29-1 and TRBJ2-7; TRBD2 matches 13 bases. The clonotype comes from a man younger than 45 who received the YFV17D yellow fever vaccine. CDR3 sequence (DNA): TGCAGCGTTGAAGACAGGACTAGCGGGAGCTACGAGCAGTACTTC. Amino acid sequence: CSVEDRTSGSYEQYF.